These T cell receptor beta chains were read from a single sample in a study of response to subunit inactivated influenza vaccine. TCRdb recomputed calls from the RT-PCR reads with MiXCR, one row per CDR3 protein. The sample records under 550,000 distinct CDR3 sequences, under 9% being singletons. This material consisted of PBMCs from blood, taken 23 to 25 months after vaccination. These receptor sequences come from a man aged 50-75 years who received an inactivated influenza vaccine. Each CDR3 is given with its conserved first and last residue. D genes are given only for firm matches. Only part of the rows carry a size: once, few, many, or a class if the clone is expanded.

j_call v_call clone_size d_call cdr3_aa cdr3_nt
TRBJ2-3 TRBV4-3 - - CASSQDPGARTDTQYF TGCGCCAGCAGCCAAGATCCCGGGGCCCGCACAGATACGCAGTATTTT
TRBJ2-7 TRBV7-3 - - CASSLSGDTYEQYF TGTGCCAGCAGCTTATCAGGGGACACCTACGAGCAGTACTTC
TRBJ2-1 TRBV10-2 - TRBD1 CASRGTALLYNEQFF TGCGCCAGCAGGGGGACAGCTCTCCTATACAATGAGCAGTTCTTC
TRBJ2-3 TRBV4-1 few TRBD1 CASSQEWDRPGRGISGDTQYF TGCGCCAGCAGCCAAGAGTGGGACAGGCCGGGAAGGGGAATTAGTGGAGATACGCAGTATTTT
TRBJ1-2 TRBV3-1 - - CASSQVSLNYGYTF TGTGCCAGCAGCCAAGTCTCACTAAACTATGGCTACACCTTC
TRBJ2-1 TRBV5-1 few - CASSLDSGPYNEQFF TGCGCCAGCAGCTTGGACTCGGGCCCCTACAATGAGCAGTTCTTC
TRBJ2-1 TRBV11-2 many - CASSPTSLGQFF TGTGCCAGCAGCCCCACTAGCTTAGGGCAGTTCTTC
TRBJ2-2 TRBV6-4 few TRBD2 CASSEFGTTNTGELFF TGTGCCAGCAGTGAATTCGGGACTACGAACACCGGGGAGCTGTTTTTT
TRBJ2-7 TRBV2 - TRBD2 CASTRLAGTSSGEQYF TGTGCCAGCACCCGATTAGCGGGGACGTCCTCGGGCGAGCAGTACTTC
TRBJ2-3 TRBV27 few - CASSLPWSTDTQYF TGTGCCAGCAGTTTACCCTGGAGCACAGATACGCAGTATTTT
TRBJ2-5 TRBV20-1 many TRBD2 CSARNSRGGETQYF TGCAGTGCTAGGAATTCGCGGGGGGGAGAGACCCAGTACTTC
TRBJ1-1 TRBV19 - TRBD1 CASDAGGNTEAFF TGTGCCAGTGATGCAGGGGGCAACACTGAAGCTTTCTTT
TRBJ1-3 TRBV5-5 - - CASSAPGTSSGNTIYF TGTGCCAGCAGCGCCCCCGGGACATCCTCTGGAAACACCATATATTTT
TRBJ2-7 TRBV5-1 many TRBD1 CASSLVQGAYEQYF TGCGCCAGCAGCTTGGTACAGGGGGCCTACGAGCAGTACTTC
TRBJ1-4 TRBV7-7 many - CASSPGLTVQTNEKLFF TGTGCCAGCAGCCCGGGCCTGACAGTCCAAACTAATGAAAAACTGTTTTTT
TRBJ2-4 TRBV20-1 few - CSAQNAGKPKNIQYF TGCAGTGCTCAAAACGCAGGGAAGCCCAAAAACATTCAGTACTTC
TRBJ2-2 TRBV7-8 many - CASSLMIGTGELFF TGTGCCAGCAGCTTAATGATCGGCACCGGGGAGCTGTTTTTT
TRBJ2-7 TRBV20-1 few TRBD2 CSANAAGIHEQYF TGCAGTGCCAACGCAGCGGGGATCCACGAGCAGTACTTC
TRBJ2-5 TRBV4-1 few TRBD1 CASSRSGTGKETQYF TGCGCCAGCAGCCGATCCGGGACAGGGAAGGAGACCCAGTACTTC
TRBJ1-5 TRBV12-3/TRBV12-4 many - CASTAGRRLNQPQHF TGTGCCAGCACCGCCGGAAGGCGCCTCAATCAGCCCCAGCATTTT
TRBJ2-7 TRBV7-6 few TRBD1 CASSQGGGQGWYEQYF TGTGCCAGCAGTCAGGGGGGGGGACAGGGATGGTACGAGCAGTACTTC
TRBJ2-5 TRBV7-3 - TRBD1 CASSAGGYHQETQYF TGTGCCAGCAGCGCAGGGGGTTACCATCAAGAGACCCAGTACTTC
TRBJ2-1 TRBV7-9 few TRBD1 CASSRTGKSYNEQFF TGTGCCAGCAGCCGGACAGGGAAGTCCTACAATGAGCAGTTCTTC
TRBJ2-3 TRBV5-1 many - CASSLAVRSTDTQYF TGCGCCAGCAGCTTGGCCGTGCGGAGCACAGATACGCAGTATTTT
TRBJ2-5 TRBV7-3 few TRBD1 CASSLTGQGVETQYF TGTGCCAGCAGCTTAACGGGACAGGGGGTTGAGACCCAGTACTTC
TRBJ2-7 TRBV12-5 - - CASVTTRDTLPYEQYF TGTGCTAGTGTCACCACGCGGGACACACTTCCCTACGAGCAGTACTTC
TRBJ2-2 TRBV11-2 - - CASSLPTGGGNTGELFF TGTGCCAGCAGCCTACCCACCGGAGGGGGGAACACCGGGGAGCTGTTTTTT
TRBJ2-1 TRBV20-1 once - CSAHPTGASYNEQFF TGCAGTGCTCATCCCACGGGGGCATCGTACAATGAGCAGTTCTTC
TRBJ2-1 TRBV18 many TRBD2 CASSLRASGDHNEQFF TGTGCCAGCTCACTACGGGCTAGCGGGGACCACAATGAGCAGTTCTTC
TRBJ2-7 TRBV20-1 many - CSARRGGEQYF TGCAGTGCGCGGAGGGGGGGCGAGCAGTACTTC
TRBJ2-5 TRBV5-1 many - CASSFDRRTQYF TGCGCCAGCAGCTTTGATCGGAGGACCCAGTACTTC
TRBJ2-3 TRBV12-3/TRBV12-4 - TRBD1 CASSRQGGDTQYF TGTGCCAGCAGTCGACAGGGGGGAGATACGCAGTATTTT
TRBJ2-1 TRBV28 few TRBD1 CASEDRGLGDDNEQFF TGTGCCAGCGAGGACAGGGGGCTTGGGGATGACAATGAGCAGTTCTTC
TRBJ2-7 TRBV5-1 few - CASSATGFAYEQYF TGCGCCAGCAGCGCAACAGGATTCGCCTACGAGCAGTACTTC
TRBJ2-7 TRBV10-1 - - CASSESTSRTGDGYEQYF TGCGCCAGCAGTGAGTCGACGTCCCGAACAGGCGATGGCTACGAGCAGTACTTC
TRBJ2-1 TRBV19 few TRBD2 CASKPPGLYNEQFF TGTGCCAGTAAACCCCCGGGACTATACAATGAGCAGTTCTTC
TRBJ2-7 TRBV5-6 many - CASSGHYEQYF TGTGCCAGCAGCGGCCACTACGAGCAGTACTTC
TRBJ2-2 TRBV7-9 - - CASSKERMNTGELFF TGTGCCAGCAGCAAAGAGCGGATGAACACCGGGGAGCTGTTTTTT
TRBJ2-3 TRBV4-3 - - CASSQDRWDTQYF TGCGCCAGCAGCCAAGATCGGTGGGATACGCAGTATTTT
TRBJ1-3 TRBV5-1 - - CASSLEGGTSGNTIYF TGCGCCAGCAGCTTGGAGGGCGGCACCTCTGGAAACACCATATATTTT
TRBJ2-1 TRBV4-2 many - CASSQDSGDEQFF TGTGCCAGCAGCCAAGATTCAGGGGATGAGCAGTTCTTC
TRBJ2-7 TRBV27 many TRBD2 CASSRSGSLSYEQYF TGTGCCAGCAGTCGTAGCGGGAGCCTCTCCTACGAGCAGTACTTC